The clone carrying this T cell receptor beta chain was counted once. Its antigen is not identified. An end of the junction differs from the germline gene, which may be a read error. The source of the sample is a study of T-cell memory formation after mild COVID-19. Points from the study as a whole: The main location of contracting CD4+ clones was CM and EM, and that of contracting CD8+ clones was EMRA. Contracting clones, day 15 to 85, had balanced CD4/CD8, and later expanders favored CD4+.

Germline V CDR1 and CDR2: SGHRS, YFSETQ. The CDR3 extends over 15 amino acids. Employing constant-segment primers, 5'RACE generated TCR alpha and TCR beta cDNA libraries bearing sample barcodes and UMIs. In TCRdb, the 5' RACE reads were re-called with MiXCR into one record per CDR3 protein. The table records about 110,000 distinct CDR3 sequences, roughly a sixth of them present only once. The V gene is TRBV5-1, the J gene TRBJ2-6; D is unclear. The receptor was isolated from a man aged 18 to 35 who had mild COVID-19 (a few samples of this study predate the infection). Cell type and time point are not known. Sequencing was performed on PBMCs or a T cell subset sorted from them (not recorded which). In DNA form, the CDR3 reads TGCGCCAGCAGCTTGTTCCACTCTGGAGCCAACGTCCTGACTTTC. It specifies CASSLFHSGANVLTF.